This T cell receptor (beta chain) was captured by sequencing in a study of shared T cell receptors in the human thymus. This CDR3 is built from 18 residues. The junction had 11 bases not matched to a gene; V was cut back by 3 bases and J by 1 base. Germline V gene sequence: CDR1 MNHEY, CDR2 SMNVEV (reference sequence). Sequencing was performed with immunoSEQ multiplex PCR; in TCRdb, only in-frame clones are kept and a portion is missing. Of about 660,000 clones in the sample, about 87% were seen once. The data also belong to a second study, concerning human thymus T cells. That source reports: Healthy Finnish infants undergoing corrective surgery for congenital heart defects were the donors.

Sequencing used thymocytes. The rearrangement joins TRBV27 to TRBJ1-1; 10 bases align to TRBD1. This sequence was found in a boy under two years old with a congenital heart defect. This CDR3 is CASSLNTGTGDQNTEAFF. The CDR3 DNA reads TGTGCCAGCAGTTTGAATACCGGGACAGGGGACCAGAACACTGAAGCTTTCTTT.